What follows are 24 T cell receptor beta chains derived from one specimen sequenced in a study of long-term antiretroviral therapy in people with HIV. Sequencing used immunoSEQ v3.0 at survey level. The data were produced by immunoSEQ multiplex PCR, yet TCRdb's version contains in-frame clones alone and is incomplete. The data contain around 20,000 clones, around 73% of them seen just once; the ten biggest clones take up roughly 13%. The sample consisted of unsorted PBMCs, taken 0.3 years after starting antiretroviral therapy. These receptors all come from a woman aged 45 to 65 with HIV.

The chain uses TRBV19 and TRBJ2-7; 10 bases line up with TRBD1. The CDR3 is 15 residues long. Germline V gene lookup returns CDR1 LNHDA and CDR2 SQIVND (reference sequence). V lost 4 bases and J lost 3; bases outside the gene matches: 6. The CDR3 spells CASSTSGTGVYEQYV. In nucleotides, the CDR3 is TGTGCCAGTAGTACTTCCGGGACAGGGGTCTACGAGCAGTACGTC.

The chain employs TRBV30 and TRBJ1-1, with TRBD1 as a possible D gene (6 bases). V lost 4 bases to trimming and J lost 1 base, with 16 bases between them. The CDR3 runs to 15 residues. Germline CDR1 and CDR2: GTSNPN and SVGIG (reference sequence). CDR3 nucleotides: TGTGCCTGGAATTTGTGGGGGGCCGAGAACACTGAAGCTTTCTTT. Its protein product is CAWNLWGAENTEAFF.

The V call is TRBV12-5, the J call TRBJ1-2; tentatively, D is TRBD1 (5 bases). This CDR3 comprises 13 residues. Germline assignment: CDR1 LGHNT and CDR2 FRNRAP. The V gene lost 7 bases and the J gene lost 8 bases, with 17 bases spanning the gap. CDR3 region: CASASRGQGGYTF. CDR3 coding DNA: TGTGCTAGTGCCTCAAGGGGCCAGGGAGGCTACACCTTC.

The chain has TRBV25-1 and TRBJ2-5; the match to TRBD2 covers 14 bases. The length of the CDR3 is 15 residues. After removal of 3 bases from V and 4 bases from J, the junction contained 1 base not matched to a gene. Germline values: CDR1 MGHDK, CDR2 SYGVNS. CDR3 nucleotide sequence: TGTGCCAGCAGTGATGGACTAGCGGGGGGAGAGACCCAGTACTTC. The encoded protein is CASSDGLAGGETQYF.

The V and J genes are TRBV10-3 and TRBJ2-3; TRBD1 or TRBD2 may be the D gene (6 bases each). Germline-derived CDR1 and CDR2 are ENHRY and SYGVKD. V dropped 5 bases and J dropped 6 bases, with 18 bases sitting between them. CDR3 length: 15 residues. CDR3 loop: CAISWGHPGADTQYF. As DNA, the CDR3 is TGTGCCATCAGTTGGGGACACCCGGGAGCGGATACGCAGTATTTT.

V and J are TRBV27 and TRBJ1-1, with D possibly TRBD1 on 5 matching bases. In germline, CDR1 is MNHEY, CDR2 SMNVEV (reference sequence). With 6 bases removed from V and 1 base from J, the gap between germline ends came to 12 bases. This CDR3 spans 14 amino acids. The CDR3 DNA reads TGTGCCAGCAGGGACGGGACGGCGAACACTGAAGCTTTCTTT. Encoded protein: CASRDGTANTEAFF.

The J gene is TRBJ1-2, the V gene TRBV29-1; possible D gene TRBD1, 6 bases. In germline, CDR1 is SQVTM, CDR2 ANQGSEA. The CDR3 has 13 amino acids. The V gene lost 3 bases and the J gene lost 8 bases, with 16 bases spanning the gap. The CDR3 bases are TGCAGCGTTGACACCGGAGGTGGGGGCGGCTACACCTTC. Its translation is CSVDTGGGGGYTF.

CDR3 sequence: CAWSVGQGDGNTIYF. The CDR3 bases are TGTGCCTGGAGTGTGGGACAGGGGGACGGAAACACCATATATTTT. The rearrangement uses TRBV30 and TRBJ1-3; 11 nucleotides line up with TRBD1. In germline, CDR1 is GTSNPN, CDR2 SVGIG (reference sequence). V trimming: 0 bases; J trimming: 4 bases; junction bases outside the gene matches: 2. The CDR3 loop spans 15 amino acids. Based on the CDR3 plus reference TRBV30 and TRBJ1-3, the full variable domain is SQTIHQWPATLVQPVGSPLSLECTVEGTSNPNLYWYRQAAGRGLQLLFYSVGIGQISSEVPQNLSASRPQDRQFILSSKKLLLSDSGFYLCAWSVGQGDGNTIYFGEGSWLTVV.

This CDR3 reads CASGLDSNQPQHF. CDR3 DNA: TGTGCTAGTGGTCTTGATTCCAATCAGCCCCAGCATTTT. This rearrangement joins TRBV12-5 to TRBJ1-5; D is uncertain. Deletions cut 5 bases from V and 3 bases from J, with 8 bases between. Germline CDR1 and CDR2: LGHNT and FRNRAP. This CDR3 spans 13 amino acids. Filled out from reference TRBV12-5 and TRBJ1-5, the complete variable domain reads DARVTQTPRHKVTEMGQEVTMRCQPILGHNTVFWYRQTMMQGLELLAYFRNRAPLDDSGMPKDRFSAEMPDATLATLKIQPSEPRDSAVYFCASGLDSNQPQHFGDGTRLSIL.

This chain connects TRBV19 to TRBJ2-2; the match to TRBD1 covers 8 bases. The CDR3 consists of 15 residues. The ends lost 4 bases at V and 4 bases at J; junction bases unmatched: 5. Germline V CDR1 and CDR2: LNHDA, SQIVND (reference sequence). The CDR3 loop is CASSSRGRVTGELFF. The CDR3 nucleotides are TGTGCCAGTAGTAGCAGGGGGCGGGTCACCGGGGAGCTGTTTTTT.

The chain couples TRBV29-1 to TRBJ2-1, with 7 bases lining up with TRBD1. Germline V gene sequence: CDR1 SQVTM, CDR2 ANQGSEA. The CDR3 covers 12 residues. J lost 11 bases, V lost 7 bases, and 11 bases had no gene match. The CDR3 nucleotides are TGCAGCGCTGTCCGAGGGGGCCTCAAGCAGTTCTTC. Translating it yields CSAVRGGLKQFF.

The chain has TRBV15 and TRBJ2-5; tentatively, D is TRBD1 (6 bases). Germline CDR1 reads LNHNV; CDR2 reads YYDKDF (reference sequence). With 0 bases removed from V and 3 bases from J, the gap between germline ends came to 11 bases. This CDR3 is built from 15 residues. The CDR3 here is CATSRDLGHKETQYF. For the CDR3, the DNA is TGTGCCACCAGCAGAGATTTGGGACACAAAGAGACCCAGTACTTC.

The chain recombines TRBV7-7 with TRBJ2-1; 9 bases match TRBD1. The CDR3 is 15 residues long. Germline CDR1 and CDR2: SSHAT and FNYEAQ (reference sequence). The ends lost 3 bases at V and 8 bases at J; junction bases unmatched: 8. The CDR3, as DNA: TGTGCCAGCAGCTTGGGCGGGACAGGGAAGGATGAGCAGTTCTTC. Translating it yields CASSLGGTGKDEQFF.

The chain is built from TRBV9 and TRBJ2-7, with a possible D match to TRBD2 (6 bases). The ends were cut back, 0 bases at V and 4 bases at J, with 11 bases in the middle. The germline CDR1 and CDR2 sequences are SGDLS and YYNGEE. There are 14 residues in the CDR3. The CDR3 region is CASSVGRGTYEQYF. The CDR3, as DNA: TGTGCCAGCAGCGTAGGACGAGGGACTTACGAGCAGTACTTC. Variable domain in full (rest from reference TRBV9 and TRBJ2-7): DSGVTQTPKHLITATGQRVTLRCSPRSGDLSVYWYQQSLDQGLQFLIQYYNGEERAKGNILERFSAQQFPDLHSELNLSSLELGDSALYFCASSVGRGTYEQYFGPGTRLTVT.

The chain combines TRBV5-1 with TRBJ2-7; possible D gene TRBD1, 6 bases. The CDR3 length is 13 residues. Germline lookup yields CDR1 SGHRS and CDR2 YFSETQ. Between the trimmed V and J ends, which lost 7 bases and 0 bases, there was a span of 11 bases. The CDR3 sequence: CASRGQSSYEQYF. The CDR3 DNA follows: TGCGCCAGCCGCGGACAGAGCTCCTACGAGCAGTACTTC.

The CDR3 region is CASSELSFYGYTF. The CDR3 region has the DNA TGTGCCAGCAGTGAATTGTCTTTCTATGGCTACACCTTC. The gene calls are TRBV2 and TRBJ1-2; no clear D gene. Trimming took 2 bases from V and 4 from J, leaving 8 bases between them. Germline lookup yields CDR1 SNHLY and CDR2 FYNNEI. The CDR3 covers 13 residues.

The rearrangement joins TRBV18 to TRBJ2-1; 12 bases fit TRBD2. The trim removed 0 bases at V and 10 bases at J, leaving 4 bases unmatched. Germline V CDR1 and CDR2: KGHSH, LQKENI. The CDR3 runs 15 residues. The DNA of the CDR3 is TGTGCCAGCTCACCACCTACGCTAGCGGGGGGGGAGCAGTTCTTC. The encoded protein is CASSPPTLAGGEQFF.

The V call is TRBV18, the J call TRBJ1-5; the match to TRBD1 covers 10 bases. V gave up 3 bases and J gave up 7 bases; unmatched junction bases: 18. The CDR3 spans 19 residues. Germline CDR1 and CDR2: KGHSH and LQKENI. The CDR3 here is CASSPLKGTGAGFMQPQHF. The CDR3 coding sequence is TGTGCCAGCTCACCGCTAAAGGGGACAGGGGCAGGATTCATGCAGCCCCAGCATTTT.

The V and J genes are TRBV15 and TRBJ1-4, with unresolved D. The CDR3 extends over 13 amino acids. Trimming took 8 bases from V and 5 from J, leaving 12 bases between them. In germline, CDR1 is LNHNV, CDR2 YYDKDF (reference sequence). CDR3 region: CATSDGGNEKLFF. CDR3 coding DNA: TGTGCCACCTCCGACGGAGGGAATGAAAAACTGTTTTTT. Together with reference TRBV15 and TRBJ1-4, the CDR3 gives the full variable domain: DAMVIQNPRYQVTQFGKPVTLSCSQTLNHNVMYWYQQKSSQAPKLLFHYYDKDFNNEADTPDNFQSRRPNTSFCFLDIRSPGLGDTAMYLCATSDGGNEKLFFGSGTQLSVL.

Note on this clone: The same CDR3 also results from other DNA sequences found in this sample. The chain employs TRBV7-9 and TRBJ1-1; TRBD1 aligns across 7 bases. CDR3 length: 14 amino acids. Germline V gene data show CDR1 as SEHNR and CDR2 as FQNEAQ (reference sequence). After removal of 5 bases from V and 1 base from J, the junction contained 4 bases not matched to a gene. The CDR3 DNA reads TGTGCCAGCAGCCCCGGGACAGCGAACACTGAAGCTTTCTTT. Translation gives CASSPGTANTEAFF.

The genes are TRBV7-2 and TRBJ2-1, with D perhaps given as TRBD1 or TRBD2 (5 bases each). In germline, CDR1 is SGHTA, CDR2 FQGNSA. Between the trimmed V and J ends, which lost 5 bases and 5 bases, there was a span of 13 bases. The CDR3 sequence is 14 residues long. As DNA, the CDR3 is TGTGCCAGCAGCCACGGGACGACGAACAATGAGCAGTTCTTC. Translated: CASSHGTTNNEQFF.

This clone has more than one count but fewer than ten. The V gene is TRBV10-2, the J gene TRBJ1-2; unclear D gene. Trimming left V 3 bases short and J 2 bases short, with 7 bases between. Per germline, CDR1 WSHSY and CDR2 SAAADI. The CDR3 runs to 13 residues. Written as DNA, the CDR3 is TGCGCCAGCAGTGATACAAAAAACTATGGCTACACCTTC. It codes for CASSDTKNYGYTF.

The chain's CDR3 is CASSEGLSTPYEQYV. CDR3 in DNA: TGTGCCAGCAGTGAAGGGTTGTCGACTCCTTACGAGCAGTACGTC. The rearrangement uses TRBV6-1 and TRBJ2-7; no clear D gene. CDR3 length: 15 amino acids. The V gene lost 1 base and the J gene lost 4 bases, with 14 bases spanning the gap. CDR1 and CDR2 from the germline V gene are MNHNS and SASEGT.

This clone was picked up one time. J is TRBJ2-5 and V is TRBV20-1; D call uncertain. Per germline, CDR1 DFQATT and CDR2 SNEGSKA (reference sequence). V was pared by 0 bases and J by 6 bases, with 5 bases between. The CDR3 extends over 11 amino acids. The chain's CDR3 is CSARDSKTQYF. CDR3 DNA: TGCAGTGCTAGAGATTCGAAGACCCAGTACTTC.